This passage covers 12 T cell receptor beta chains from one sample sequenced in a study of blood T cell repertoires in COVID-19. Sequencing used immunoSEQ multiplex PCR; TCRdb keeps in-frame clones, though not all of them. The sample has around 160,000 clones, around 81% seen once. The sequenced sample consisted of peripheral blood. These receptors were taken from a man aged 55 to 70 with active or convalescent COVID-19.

As DNA, the CDR3 is TGTGCCAGCAGCTTTCGGACTAGCGGAACCTACGAGCAGTACTTC. It encodes CASSFRTSGTYEQYF. V is TRBV5-6 and J is TRBJ2-7, with 10 bases matching TRBD2. The CDR3 runs 15 residues. V was clipped by 2 bases and J by 2 bases; unmatched bases: 4. Germline V gives CDR1 SGHDT, CDR2 YYEEEE.

CDR3: CASSYRPRGTEAFF. Written as DNA, the CDR3 is TGTGCCAGCAGTTACAGGCCCCGGGGCACTGAAGCTTTCTTT. The chain recombines TRBV6-5 with TRBJ1-1, with D hard to call. CDR3 length: 14 amino acids. The V end was cut by 2 bases, the J end by 4 bases, with 11 bases between. CDR1 MNHEY and CDR2 SVGAGI come from the germline V gene.

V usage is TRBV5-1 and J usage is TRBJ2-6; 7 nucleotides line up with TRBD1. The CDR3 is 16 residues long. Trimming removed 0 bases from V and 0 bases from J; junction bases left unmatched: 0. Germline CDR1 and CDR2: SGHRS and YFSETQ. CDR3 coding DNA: TGCGCCAGCAGCTTGGGGGACAGCTCTGGGGCCAACGTCCTGACTTTC. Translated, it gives CASSLGDSSGANVLTF.

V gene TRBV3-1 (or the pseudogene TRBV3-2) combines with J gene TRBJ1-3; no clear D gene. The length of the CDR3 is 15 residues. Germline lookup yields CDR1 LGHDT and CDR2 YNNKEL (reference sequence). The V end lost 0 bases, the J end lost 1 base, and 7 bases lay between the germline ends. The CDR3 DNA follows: TGTGCCAGCAGCCAAGAGGAGCTTTCTGGAAACACCATATATTTT. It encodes CASSQEELSGNTIYF.

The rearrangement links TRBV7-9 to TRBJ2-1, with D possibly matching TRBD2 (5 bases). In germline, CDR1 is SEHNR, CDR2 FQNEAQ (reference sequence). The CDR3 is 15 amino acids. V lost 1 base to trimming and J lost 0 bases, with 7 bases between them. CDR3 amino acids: CASSLVGSSYNEQFF. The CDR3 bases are TGTGCCAGCAGCTTAGTAGGGAGCTCCTACAATGAGCAGTTCTTC.

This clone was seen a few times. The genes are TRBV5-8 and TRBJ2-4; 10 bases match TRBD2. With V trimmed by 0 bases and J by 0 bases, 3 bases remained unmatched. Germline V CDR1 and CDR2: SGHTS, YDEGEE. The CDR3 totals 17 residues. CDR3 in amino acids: CASSLELAGVAKNIQYF. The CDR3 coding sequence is TGTGCCAGCAGCTTGGAGCTAGCGGGGGTAGCCAAAAACATTCAGTACTTC.

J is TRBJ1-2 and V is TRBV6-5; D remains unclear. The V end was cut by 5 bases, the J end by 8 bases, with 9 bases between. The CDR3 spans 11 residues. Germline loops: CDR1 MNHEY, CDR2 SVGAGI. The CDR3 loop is CASSNSAGYTF. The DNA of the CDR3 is TGTGCCAGCAGTAACAGTGCCGGCTACACCTTC.

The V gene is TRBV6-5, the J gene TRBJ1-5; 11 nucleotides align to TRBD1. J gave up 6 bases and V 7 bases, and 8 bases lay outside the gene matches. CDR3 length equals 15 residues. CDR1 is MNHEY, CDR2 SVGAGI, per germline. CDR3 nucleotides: TGTGCCAGCATCCTTTGGACAGGGGGCGGTCAGCCCCAGCATTTT. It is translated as CASILWTGGGQPQHF.

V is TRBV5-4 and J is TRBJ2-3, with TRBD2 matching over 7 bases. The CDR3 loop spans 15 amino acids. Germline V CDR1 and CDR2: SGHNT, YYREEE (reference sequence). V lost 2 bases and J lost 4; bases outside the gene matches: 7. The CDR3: CASSFGRWGADTQYF. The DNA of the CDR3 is TGTGCCAGCAGCTTCGGGAGGTGGGGAGCAGATACGCAGTATTTT. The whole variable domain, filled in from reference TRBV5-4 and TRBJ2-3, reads ETGVTQSPTHLIKTRGQQVTLRCSSQSGHNTVSWYQQALGQGPQFIFQYYREEENGRGNFPPRFSGLQFPNYSSELNVNALELDDSALYLCASSFGRWGADTQYFGPGTRLTVL.

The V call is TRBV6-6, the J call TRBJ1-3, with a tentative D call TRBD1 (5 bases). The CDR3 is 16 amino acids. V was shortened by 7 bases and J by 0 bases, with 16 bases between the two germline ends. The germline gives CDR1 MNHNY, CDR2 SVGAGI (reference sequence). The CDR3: CASNLDSGLSGNTIYF. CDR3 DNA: TGTGCCAGCAATCTCGACAGCGGGCTCTCTGGAAACACCATATATTTT.

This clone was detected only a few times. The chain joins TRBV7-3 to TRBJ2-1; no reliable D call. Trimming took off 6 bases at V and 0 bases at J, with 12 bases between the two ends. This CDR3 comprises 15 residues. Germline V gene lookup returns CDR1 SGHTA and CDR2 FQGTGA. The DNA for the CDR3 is TGTGCCAGCAGTGTACAGCCTCGCTCCTACAATGAGCAGTTCTTC. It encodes CASSVQPRSYNEQFF.

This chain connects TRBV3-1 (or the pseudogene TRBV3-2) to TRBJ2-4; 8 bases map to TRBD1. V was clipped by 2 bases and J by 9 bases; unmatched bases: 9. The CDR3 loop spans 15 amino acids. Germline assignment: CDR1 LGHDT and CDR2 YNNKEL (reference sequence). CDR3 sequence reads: CASSQLDRAGSIQYF. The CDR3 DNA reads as TGTGCCAGCAGCCAACTGGACAGGGCCGGGAGCATTCAGTACTTC.